This TCR beta chain was recorded in a study of blood T cell repertoires in COVID-19. Study summary: The United States, Italy and Spain were the sources of the acute and convalescent COVID-19 samples.

In the authors' workflow: From reference gene primer amplification, estimates of nucleated cell counts were derived. Sequenced by immunoSEQ multiplex PCR; TCRdb stores in-frame clones only, minus some. V and J calls and clone size follow that table, whereas D and trimming were derived from the DNA. Here the sample spans around 260,000 clones, approximately 89% being singletons. Patients at the Seattle site were enrolled during active infection and followed longitudinally. Germline CDR1 SEHNR, CDR2 FQNEAQ (reference sequence). Trimming removed 6 bases from V and 6 bases from J; junction bases left unmatched: 6. The CDR3 loop spans 14 amino acids.

Sequenced input: peripheral blood. The clonotype comes from a woman aged 70 to 79 with COVID-19, enrolled during active disease. The chain carries TRBV7-9 and TRBJ2-2; TRBD1 matches at 8 bases. CDR3 sequence: CASSPGGPAGELFF. CDR3 bases: TGTGCCAGCAGTCCAGGGGGCCCAGCCGGGGAGCTGTTTTTT.